Listed here is a single T cell receptor (beta chain). CDR3 length: 12 residues. V gave up 5 bases and J gave up 4 bases, with 8 bases separating them. The data are from a study of control samples from healthy donors and cancer patients. Profiled with immunoSEQ multiplex PCR; TCRdb holds only in-frame clones, not every one. The sample carries approximately 150,000 clones, 85% to 95% recorded once. Sequencing used blood. This clonotype was obtained from a middle-aged man in good health. J is TRBJ1-2 and V is TRBV12-3 or TRBV12-4; D gene unclear. CDR3 loop: CASSRQVYGYTF. As DNA, the CDR3 is TGTGCCAGCAGTAGACAAGTCTATGGCTACACCTTC.